This passage covers 24 T cell receptor beta chains from one sample sequenced in a study of T-cell memory formation after mild COVID-19. TCRdb called the 5' RACE reads again in MiXCR, with one record for every CDR3 protein. The sample lists around 320,000 distinct CDR3 sequences, roughly a fifth seen once, with around a fifth in the top ten. Sequences were obtained from PBMCs or a T cell subset sorted from them (not recorded which). The receptor set was obtained from a man in his late teens or twenties who had mild COVID-19 (a few samples of this study predate the infection). Cell type and time point are not known.

This clonotype was observed a few times. This chain links TRBV5-6 with TRBJ2-1, with D perhaps TRBD1 or TRBD2 (5 bases each). CDR1 is SGHDT and CDR2 is YYEEEE in the germline V gene. The CDR3 consists of 15 residues. V lost 3 bases to trimming and J lost 5 bases, with 15 bases between them. CDR3 sequence reads: CASSYGAIFNNEQFF. In nucleotides, the CDR3 is TGTGCCAGCAGCTACGGGGCGATTTTTAACAATGAGCAGTTCTTC.

This chain connects TRBV7-2 to TRBJ2-4, with D unresolved. V gave up 0 bases and J gave up 7 bases, with 7 bases separating them. This CDR3 has 13 residues. Germline loops: CDR1 SGHTA, CDR2 FQGNSA. As DNA, the CDR3 is TGTGCCAGCAGCTTAGCGGCGGAGAACATTCAGTACTTC. This gives the protein CASSLAAENIQYF.

The sample holds a few counts of this clonotype. The CDR3 spells CASSLGFQNEQFF. The DNA for the CDR3 is TGTGCCAGCAGCTTAGGTTTCCAGAATGAGCAGTTCTTC. This chain links TRBV7-2 with TRBJ2-1; D unclear. The CDR3 sequence is 13 residues long. Germline CDR1 reads SGHTA; CDR2 reads FQGNSA. The V end lost 1 base, the J end lost 7 bases, and 8 bases lay between the germline ends.

This sequence joins TRBV5-1 and TRBJ2-1; 8 nucleotides agree with TRBD2. Germline-derived CDR1 and CDR2 are SGHRS and YFSETQ. The trim removed 0 bases at V and 7 bases at J, leaving 6 bases unmatched. The CDR3 spans 15 residues. The CDR3 is CASSLAPGLENEQFF. The CDR3 DNA reads as TGCGCCAGCAGCTTGGCACCGGGACTAGAAAATGAGCAGTTCTTC.

The chain recombines TRBV14 with TRBJ2-1; D is uncertain. V shed 3 bases and J shed 8 bases, with 14 bases lying between them. The CDR3 contains 14 residues. CDR1 and CDR2 (germline): SGHDN, FVKESK. The CDR3 sequence: CASSHQWGYDEQFF. In nucleotides, the CDR3 is TGTGCCAGCAGCCACCAATGGGGTTACGATGAGCAGTTCTTC.

This clonotype turned up a few times. This chain links TRBV9 with TRBJ2-1; maybe TRBD2 (6 bases). Trimming cost V 4 bases and J 0 bases, with 11 bases left between them. CDR3 size: 15 residues. Germline assignment: CDR1 SGDLS and CDR2 YYNGEE. Here the CDR3 reads CASSPGEFSYNEQFF. CDR3 nucleotide sequence: TGTGCCAGCAGCCCGGGGGAATTCTCCTACAATGAGCAGTTCTTC.

CDR3 in DNA: TGCAGCGGTTGGGACGGATCCTACGAGCAGTACTTC. Translating gives CSGWDGSYEQYF. This sequence joins TRBV29-1 and TRBJ2-7; D may match TRBD1 or TRBD2 (5 bases each). The germline V gene encodes CDR1 SQVTM and CDR2 ANQGSEA. Trimming left V 7 bases short and J 1 base short, with 11 bases between. The CDR3 consists of 12 residues.

This clonotype was counted between two and nine times. An end of the junction does not agree with germline; a read error may underlie this. This chain links TRBV18 with TRBJ1-2; TRBD1 is a possible D gene (5 bases). Germline assignment: CDR1 KGHSH and CDR2 LQKENI. The CDR3 is 12 residues long. CDR3 loop: CASSPRPGRLWF. CDR3 nucleotides: TGTGCCAGCTCACCACGTCCGGGGCGCTTATGGTTC. The full variable domain, rest sourced from reference TRBV18 and TRBJ1-2, is NAGVMQNPRHLVRRRGQEARLRCSPMKGHSHVYWYRQLPEEGLKFMVYLQKENIIDESGMPKERFSAEFPKEGPSILRIQQVVRGDSAAYFCASSPRPGRLWFGSGTRLTVV.

In its sample, this clonotype was seen a few times. The V gene is TRBV7-9, the J gene TRBJ1-6, with a possible D match to TRBD1 (6 bases). V lost 5 bases and J 1 base, leaving 9 bases between the germline ends. Germline CDR1 reads SEHNR; CDR2 reads FQNEAQ (reference sequence). This CDR3 spans 15 amino acids. The DNA of the CDR3 is TGTGCCAGCAGCCTACAGGGTTCCTATAATTCACCCCTCCACTTT. The encoded protein is CASSLQGSYNSPLHF. The whole variable domain, filled in from reference TRBV7-9 and TRBJ1-6, reads DTGVSQNPRHKITKRGQNVTFRCDPISEHNRLYWYRQTLGQGPEFLTYFQNEAQLEKSRLLSDRFSAERPKGSFSTLEIQRTEQGDSAMYLCASSLQGSYNSPLHFGNGTRLTVT.

As DNA, the CDR3 is TGTGCCAGCAGTGCATCGGACAGCCTTTCGATTTGGGGCTACACCTTC. Protein sequence: CASSASDSLSIWGYTF. The chain is built from TRBV6-2 or TRBV6-3 and TRBJ1-2; D is possibly TRBD1 (6 bases). There are 16 residues in the CDR3. V dropped 5 bases and J dropped 8 bases, with 24 bases sitting between them. CDR1 and CDR2 (germline): MNHEY, SVGEGT.

The V call is TRBV28, the J call TRBJ1-2; D is possibly TRBD1 (5 bases). This CDR3 spans 13 amino acids. Trimming removed 6 bases from V and 6 bases from J, with 14 bases in between. The germline CDR1 and CDR2 sequences are MDHEN and SYDVKM. The CDR3 DNA sequence: TGTGCCAGCAGCCCCAGCTGGGACGATGGCTACACCTTC. Its protein product is CASSPSWDDGYTF.

The chain combines TRBV9 with TRBJ1-5; D uncertain. The germline CDR1 and CDR2 sequences are SGDLS and YYNGEE. V gave up 0 bases and J gave up 5 bases, with 6 bases separating them. CDR3 length: 13 residues. The CDR3, as DNA: TGTGCCAGCAGCGTAGACCCCTATCAGCCCCAGCATTTT. This codes for CASSVDPYQPQHF.

A note on this clonotype: The conserved final phenylalanine or tryptophan is absent from the CDR3, which likely points to a read error. No DNA is shown, since the ends of the CDR3 on it are uncertain; the CDR3 is the one TCRdb lists. This chain joins TRBV29-1 and TRBJ2-5; TRBD2 was called by the table and not checked on the DNA. CDR1 and CDR2 (germline): SQVTM, ANQGSEA. The CDR3 is 14 residues long, counting both termini. The CDR3 reads CSVEGEGPGLRFFL.

This clonotype was observed many times. The chain carries TRBV7-9 and TRBJ2-5, with D perhaps TRBD1 (5 bases). The length of the CDR3 is 14 residues. Germline-derived CDR1 and CDR2 are SEHNR and FQNEAQ (reference sequence). V lost 0 bases, J lost 3 bases, and 8 bases lay in between. The CDR3 DNA is TGTGCCAGCAGCTTAGCCCCGGACAAAGAGACCCAGTACTTC. Its protein product is CASSLAPDKETQYF.

The V and J genes are TRBV28 and TRBJ2-7; D is possibly TRBD2 (6 bases). Looked up from germline, CDR1 is MDHEN and CDR2 is SYDVKM. With 5 bases removed from V and 3 bases from J, the gap between germline ends came to 14 bases. This CDR3 has 14 residues. In nucleotides, the CDR3 is TGTGCCAGCAGTACCGTTCGGGGAGGCTACGAGCAGTACGTC. It codes for CASSTVRGGYEQYV.

This clonotype has a handful of counts. The rearrangement links TRBV7-2 to TRBJ2-5, with unresolved D. CDR1 is SGHTA and CDR2 is FQGNSA in the germline V gene. This CDR3 has 16 residues. V gave up 2 bases and J gave up 2 bases, with 15 bases separating them. CDR3 in DNA: TGTGCCAGCAGCTTAAAGAGTGGCCGCATACAAGAGACCCAGTACTTC. This encodes CASSLKSGRIQETQYF.

The table lists this clonotype with a few counts. The V gene is TRBV12-3 or TRBV12-4, the J gene TRBJ2-1, with 9 bases identical to TRBD2. Trimming at V came to 3 bases and at J to 6 bases, leaving 6 bases not matched to a gene. The CDR3 is 15 amino acids. The CDR3, as DNA: TGTGCCAGCAGTTTCTGGGCTAGCGGGGTCAATGAGCAGTTCTTC. It translates to CASSFWASGVNEQFF.

This chain joins TRBV30 and TRBJ1-5; the D is unclear. With 0 bases removed from V and 2 bases from J, the gap between germline ends came to 11 bases. The CDR3 extends over 15 amino acids. CDR1 is GTSNPN, CDR2 SVGIG, per germline (reference sequence). Here the CDR3 DNA reads TGTGCCTGGAGTGTAGGAAGTGGCGGCAATCAGCCCCAGCATTTT. Amino acid sequence: CAWSVGSGGNQPQHF.

In its sample, this clonotype was seen a few times. V gene TRBV4-3 combines with J gene TRBJ2-7; TRBD2 aligns across 10 bases. CDR1 and CDR2 from the germline V gene are LGHNA and YSLEER. Losses at the gene ends were 4 bases for V and 1 base for J; bases not matched to a gene: 4. CDR3 length: 15 amino acids. The CDR3 loop is CASSLGAGGSYEQYF. Here the CDR3 DNA reads TGCGCCAGCAGCCTGGGAGCGGGGGGGTCCTACGAGCAGTACTTC.

In this sample, this clonotype turned up a few times. V usage is TRBV7-2 and J usage is TRBJ2-4; the match to TRBD2 covers 7 bases. Per germline, CDR1 SGHTA and CDR2 FQGNSA. This CDR3 is 16 amino acids long. V dropped 2 bases and J dropped 0; count of bases not matched to a gene: 4. In nucleotides, the CDR3 is TGTGCCAGCAGCTTATGGGAGGGGCTAGCCAAAAACATTCAGTACTTC. Amino acids: CASSLWEGLAKNIQYF.

The chain employs TRBV20-1 and TRBJ2-3, with D hard to call. CDR1 and CDR2 from the germline V gene are DFQATT and SNEGSKA (reference sequence). With 3 bases removed from V and 5 bases from J, the gap between germline ends came to 6 bases. This CDR3 comprises 11 residues. CDR3 sequence reads: CSASIRDTQYF. The CDR3 coding sequence is TGCAGTGCTAGTATTAGAGATACGCAGTATTTT.

This clonotype was seen many times. This chain joins TRBV7-2 and TRBJ2-5; D possibly matches TRBD1 or TRBD2 (5 bases each). This CDR3 comprises 15 residues. Trimming took off 3 bases at V and 7 bases at J, with 18 bases between the two ends. Germline lookup yields CDR1 SGHTA and CDR2 FQGNSA. CDR3 region: CASSFIWGNDGTQYF. DNA of the CDR3: TGTGCCAGCAGCTTTATTTGGGGGAATGACGGGACCCAGTACTTC. Together with reference TRBV7-2 and TRBJ2-5, the CDR3 gives the full variable domain: GAGVSQSPSNKVTEKGKDVELRCDPISGHTALYWYRQSLGQGLEFLIYFQGNSAPDKSGLPSDRFSAERTGGSVSTLTIQRTQQEDSAVYLCASSFIWGNDGTQYFGPGTRLLVL.

At least ten counts were recorded for this clonotype. The chain carries TRBV20-1 and TRBJ2-3; maybe TRBD1 (5 bases). Trimming removed 1 base at V and 1 base at J, with 12 bases between. This CDR3 is built from 15 residues. From germline, CDR1 is DFQATT and CDR2 SNEGSKA (reference sequence). This chain's CDR3 is CSARGSLGGTDTQYF. Here the CDR3 DNA reads TGCAGTGCTAGAGGGAGTCTAGGGGGCACAGATACGCAGTATTTT.

This sequence joins TRBV7-6 and TRBJ1-5; 8 nucleotides agree with TRBD1. V lost 4 bases, J lost 7 bases, and 6 bases stayed unmatched. Looked up from germline, CDR1 is SGHVS and CDR2 is FNYEAQ. This CDR3 region has 14 residues. The CDR3, as DNA: TGTGCCAGCAGCTGGGGGACAGGTTTGCAGCCCCAGCATTTT. It codes for CASSWGTGLQPQHF.